Below, 26 T cell receptor beta chains from the same sample are listed, as sequenced in a study of CD8 T cells in ankylosing spondylitis. MiXCR, applied by TCRdb to the 5' RACE reads, yields one record per CDR3 protein. The sample consists of 30,000 to 45,000 distinct CDR3 sequences, approximately 10% of them appearing once. Sequencing was done on a sample of blood, either unsorted or a sorted T cell fraction (not recorded which). Receptors originate from a male donor with ankylosing spondylitis or in good health (not recorded which).

This clonotype was counted many times. The V and J genes are TRBV20-1 and TRBJ2-1; TRBD2 aligns across 13 bases. V lost 1 base to trimming and J lost 4 bases; unmatched junction nucleotides: 7. This CDR3 region has 17 residues. CDR1 and CDR2 (germline): DFQATT, SNEGSKA (reference sequence). CDR3 amino acids: CSARGGTSGKSYNEQFF. The DNA for the CDR3 is TGCAGTGCTAGAGGGGGGACTAGCGGGAAATCATACAATGAGCAGTTCTTC.

This clonotype was picked up many times. The V gene is TRBV18, the J gene TRBJ2-7; D unclear. CDR3 length: 13 residues. Germline assignment: CDR1 KGHSH and CDR2 LQKENI. Deletions cut 2 bases from V and 0 bases from J, with 5 bases between. CDR3 in amino acids: CASSPASSYEQYF. The CDR3 bases are TGTGCCAGCTCACCAGCCAGCTCCTACGAGCAGTACTTC.

This clonotype was recorded at least ten times. In nucleotides, the CDR3 is TGCAGCGCTCGGGAACAGGGGAACACTGAAGCTTTCTTT. This translates into CSAREQGNTEAFF. This chain uses TRBV29-1 with TRBJ1-1, with D possibly matching TRBD1 (6 bases). Germline CDR1 and CDR2: SQVTM and ANQGSEA. V gave up 7 bases and J gave up 1 base, with 13 bases separating them. This CDR3 is 13 amino acids long.

This clonotype was counted at least ten times. The chain couples TRBV28 to TRBJ2-5, with D unresolved. The ends were cut back, 2 bases at V and 2 bases at J, with 6 bases in the middle. The CDR3 length is 13 residues. The V gene's germline CDR1 is MDHEN and CDR2 SYDVKM. The CDR3 DNA is TGTGCCAGCAGTTTAGACTTTCAAGAGACCCAGTACTTC. It is translated as CASSLDFQETQYF.

This clonotype was detected a few times. The V call is TRBV6-6, the J call TRBJ1-5, with D hard to call. This CDR3 contains 13 residues. Germline V CDR1 and CDR2: MNHNY, SVGAGI (reference sequence). The ends were cut back, 2 bases at V and 1 base at J, with 3 bases in the middle. This CDR3 reads CASSYDSNQPQHF. In DNA, the CDR3 is TGTGCCAGCAGTTACGACAGCAATCAGCCCCAGCATTTT.

This clonotype was detected only a few times. The chain carries TRBV5-1 and TRBJ2-7, with D possibly being TRBD2 (6 bases). From germline, CDR1 is SGHRS and CDR2 YFSETQ. The CDR3 totals 13 residues. V lost 2 bases, J lost 6 bases, and 12 bases lay in between. The CDR3 region is CASSFGGAREQYF. The CDR3 DNA reads TGCGCCAGCAGCTTTGGAGGGGCCCGCGAGCAGTACTTC.

This clonotype appeared many times. The V gene is TRBV20-1, the J gene TRBJ2-3, with TRBD2 matching 13 bases. V was clipped by 6 bases and J by 4 bases; unmatched bases: 13. Germline V CDR1 and CDR2: DFQATT, SNEGSKA (reference sequence). The CDR3 length is 17 residues. The CDR3 loop is CSASRLAGGFLADTQYF. CDR3 bases: TGCAGTGCGTCAAGACTAGCGGGAGGTTTTCTGGCAGATACGCAGTATTTT.

In this sample, this clonotype turned up many times. V usage is TRBV5-1 and J usage is TRBJ2-3; D is uncertain. Germline loops: CDR1 SGHRS, CDR2 YFSETQ. The CDR3 has 13 amino acids. V lost 3 bases and J lost 5, with 10 bases in between. The CDR3 coding sequence is TGCGCCAGCAGCTCGCGACAAGTAGATACGCAGTATTTT. Translated, it gives CASSSRQVDTQYF.

V is TRBV6-1 and J is TRBJ2-3; maybe TRBD1 (7 bases). Germline CDR1 reads MNHNS; CDR2 reads SASEGT. This CDR3 region has 13 residues. V shed 7 bases and J shed 5 bases, with 13 bases lying between them. As DNA, the CDR3 is TGTGCCAGCACCAGGGGGGCGGGAGATACGCAGTATTTT. Its translation: CASTRGAGDTQYF.

This clonotype was detected ten times or more. V gene TRBV11-2 combines with J gene TRBJ2-3, with 10 bases aligning to TRBD1. Germline CDR1 reads SGHAT; CDR2 reads FQNNGV. The CDR3 runs to 16 residues. The junction had 10 bases not matched to a gene; V was cut back by 4 bases and J by 6 bases. The CDR3 coding sequence is TGTGCCAGCAGCTCGGGACAGGGGATGGGGTACGATACGCAGTATTTT. It specifies CASSSGQGMGYDTQYF. Full variable domain (remainder filled in from reference TRBV11-2 and TRBJ2-3): EAGVAQSPRYKIIEKRQSVAFWCNPISGHATLYWYQQILGQGPKLLIQFQNNGVVDDSQLPKDRFSAERLKGVDSTLKIQPAKLEDSAVYLCASSSGQGMGYDTQYFGPGTRLTVL.

This clonotype has ten or more counts. The V gene is TRBV24-1, the J gene TRBJ2-1; no firm D call. This CDR3 is built from 16 residues. Germline assignment: CDR1 KGHDR and CDR2 SFDVKD. V lost 0 bases to trimming and J lost 0 bases, with 8 bases between them. The chain's CDR3 is CATSDLDASSYNEQFF. For the CDR3, the DNA is TGTGCCACCAGTGATTTGGACGCGAGCTCCTACAATGAGCAGTTCTTC.

This clonotype was detected ten times or more. The chain uses TRBV20-1 and TRBJ2-5; 9 nucleotides line up with TRBD2. The CDR3 loop spans 18 amino acids. With V trimmed by 4 bases and J by 5 bases, 20 bases remained unmatched. Germline assignment: CDR1 DFQATT and CDR2 SNEGSKA (reference sequence). The CDR3, as DNA: TGCAGTGCTAACCTAGGACGGGGGCGGGAGGGCCCCGCGGAGACCCAGTACTTC. Its translation: CSANLGRGREGPAETQYF.

The V call is TRBV11-2, the J call TRBJ2-5; possible D gene TRBD2, 6 bases. The germline V and J ends were trimmed by 5 bases and 9 bases, with 16 bases remaining between them. Germline V gene sequence: CDR1 SGHAT, CDR2 FQNNGV. The CDR3 is 13 amino acids. This CDR3 is CASSPAGPRAQYF. DNA for the CDR3: TGTGCCAGCAGCCCGGCGGGGCCCCGGGCCCAGTACTTC.

In its sample, this clonotype was seen many times. The chain joins TRBV27 to TRBJ2-5, with D maybe TRBD2 (5 bases). Trimming removed 6 bases from V and 2 bases from J, with 13 bases in between. The V gene's germline CDR1 is MNHEY and CDR2 SMNVEV (reference sequence). This CDR3 has 14 amino acids. The CDR3 sequence is CASRYSGNQETQYF. The DNA for the CDR3 is TGTGCCAGCAGATACAGCGGAAATCAAGAGACCCAGTACTTC.

The J gene is TRBJ2-5, the V gene TRBV28; D is possibly TRBD1 or TRBD2 (6 bases each). Trimming left V 6 bases short and J 3 bases short, with 20 bases between. In germline, CDR1 is MDHEN, CDR2 SYDVKM. This CDR3 spans 16 amino acids. This CDR3 reads CASSPGALVGEETQYF. In DNA, the CDR3 is TGTGCCAGCAGCCCGGGGGCATTGGTCGGGGAAGAGACCCAGTACTTC. The full variable domain, with the rest looked up from reference TRBV28 and TRBJ2-5, is DVKVTQSSRYLVKRTGEKVFLECVQDMDHENMFWYRQDPGLGLRLIYFSYDVKMKEKGDIPEGYSVSREKKERFSLILESASTNQTSMYLCASSPGALVGEETQYFGPGTRLLVL.

In this sample, this clonotype turned up many times. This sequence joins TRBV5-1 and TRBJ2-5; a weak D match, TRBD1 (5 bases). V gave up 0 bases and J gave up 5 bases, with 17 bases separating them. CDR3 length equals 16 residues. The germline gives CDR1 SGHRS, CDR2 YFSETQ. The CDR3 loop is CASSLGGITIGETQYF. The CDR3 DNA sequence: TGCGCCAGCAGCTTGGGGGGCATAACCATCGGGGAGACCCAGTACTTC.

This clonotype was seen repeatedly, ten times or more. This chain joins TRBV4-1 and TRBJ2-5; no firm D call. This CDR3 has 14 amino acids. The germline CDR1 and CDR2 sequences are MGHRA and YSYEKL. Trimming removed 1 base from V and 1 base from J, with 7 bases in between. The CDR3: CASSQVLSQETQYF. CDR3 coding DNA: TGCGCCAGCAGCCAAGTGCTCAGCCAAGAGACCCAGTACTTC.

This clonotype was counted many times. The rearrangement uses TRBV28 and TRBJ2-2, with D possibly matching TRBD2 (5 bases). The CDR3 extends over 14 amino acids. Germline CDR1 MDHEN, CDR2 SYDVKM. Trimming took off 6 bases at V and 2 bases at J, with 10 bases between the two ends. CDR3 sequence reads: CASRSRGNTGELFF. The CDR3 DNA sequence: TGTGCCAGCAGATCCCGGGGTAACACCGGGGAGCTGTTTTTT.

The V and J genes are TRBV2 and TRBJ2-3; no clear D. The CDR3 covers 13 residues. The germline V gene encodes CDR1 SNHLY and CDR2 FYNNEI. V was shortened by 5 bases and J by 2 bases, with 8 bases between the two germline ends. The CDR3 protein is CASSQIYTDTQYF. The CDR3 DNA follows: TGTGCCAGCAGTCAAATCTACACAGATACGCAGTATTTT.

This clonotype was counted ten times or more. The V gene is TRBV6-5, the J gene TRBJ2-7; D might be TRBD2 (6 bases). V lost 2 bases to trimming and J lost 6 bases, with 8 bases between them. Per the germline V gene, CDR1 is MNHEY and CDR2 is SVGAGI. The CDR3 is 12 amino acids. CDR3 sequence reads: CASSYPGAEQYF. The CDR3, as DNA: TGTGCCAGCAGTTACCCGGGAGCCGAGCAGTACTTC.

This clonotype has at least ten counts. The J gene is TRBJ2-3, the V gene TRBV20-1, with 8 positions matching TRBD2. J lost 7 bases, V lost 4 bases, and 13 bases had no gene match. The CDR3 covers 15 residues. Germline V gene lookup returns CDR1 DFQATT and CDR2 SNEGSKA (reference sequence). CDR3 residues: CSATEGGTSGYTQYF. The CDR3 region has the DNA TGCAGTGCTACCGAGGGGGGAACTAGCGGATATACGCAGTATTTT.

This clonotype has ten or more counts. The chain carries TRBV28 and TRBJ2-2; 8 bases map to TRBD2. The J segment lost 3 bases and the V segment lost 8 bases, leaving 5 bases of the junction unmatched. This CDR3 is built from 14 residues. Germline V gene data show CDR1 as MDHEN and CDR2 as SYDVKM. The CDR3 DNA follows: TGTGCCAGCCGGCGGGAGGTGCACACCGGGGAGCTGTTTTTT. This encodes CASRREVHTGELFF.

This clonotype was observed many times. This rearrangement joins TRBV5-4 to TRBJ2-7, with unresolved D. CDR3 size: 13 residues. The V and J ends lost 4 bases and 2 bases respectively, with 10 bases between them. CDR1 is SGHNT and CDR2 is YYREEE in the germline V gene (reference sequence). CDR3 in amino acids: CASSAGSTYEQYF. CDR3 coding DNA: TGTGCCAGCAGCGCCGGGTCCACCTACGAGCAGTACTTC.

This clonotype was seen ten or more times. The rearrangement uses TRBV29-1 and TRBJ2-7; 8 positions agree with TRBD2. V trimming: 3 bases; J trimming: 1 base; junction bases outside the gene matches: 8. This CDR3 is built from 15 residues. Germline V gene sequence: CDR1 SQVTM, CDR2 ANQGSEA. CDR3 nucleotides: TGCAGCGTTGAGGCTAGCGGGCCCGGGTCCTACGAGCAGTACTTC. Translating it yields CSVEASGPGSYEQYF.

In its sample, this clonotype was seen many times. The chain couples TRBV7-6 to TRBJ2-7; TRBD1 aligns across 9 bases. Germline lookup yields CDR1 SGHVS and CDR2 FNYEAQ. The CDR3 length is 17 residues. V shed 5 bases, J shed 3 bases, and the junction held 14 bases outside the gene matches. DNA for the CDR3: TGTGCCAGCAGCCGCTCGATTTATGGGACAGGGTACTACGAGCAGTACTTC. Translation: CASSRSIYGTGYYEQYF.

This clonotype was picked up many times. This chain connects TRBV27 to TRBJ2-1, with D possibly being TRBD2 (6 bases). In germline, CDR1 is MNHEY, CDR2 SMNVEV (reference sequence). V was clipped by 2 bases and J by 5 bases, with 19 bases between them. The CDR3 consists of 17 residues. CDR3 bases: TGTGCCAGCAGTTTAGGACTACCGGGACCCACCCACAATGAGCAGTTCTTC. It translates to CASSLGLPGPTHNEQFF.